The rows below give T cell receptor beta chains drawn from one sample of a study of PD-L1 blockade in urothelial cancer. Measured with immunoSEQ multiplex PCR; TCRdb has only the in-frame clones, and not every one. Among 75,000 to 90,000 clones listed, roughly 87% were seen once. The sample consisted of PBMCs, taken around atezolizumab (anti-PD-L1) treatment. Receptors were obtained from a man aged 70 or older with urothelial cancer. The CDR3 runs from the conserved cysteine through the conserved F or W. D genes are given only for firm matches.

d_call,v_call,cdr3_length,cdr3_aa
-,TRBV7-2,13,CASSLVGSETQYF
-,TRBV30,13,CAWSQAVQNEQFF
TRBD1,TRBV11-2,15,CASSLVGTGGEKLFF
-,TRBV19,14,CASSISGTAGELFF
TRBD2,TRBV5-1,14,CASSSKRGVQEQYF
-,TRBV6-5,15,CASSYGGQTNTEAFF
-,TRBV9,13,CASSGSSYNEQFF
-,TRBV7-9,18,CASSSNFGRLPGTGELFF
-,TRBV7-9,14,CASSSNSQGYEQYF
-,TRBV29-1,12,CSASHADTEAFF
TRBD1,TRBV5-1,15,CASSLQDRGRDEQFF
-,TRBV5-1,17,CASSLGASGQIGYGYTF
TRBD1,TRBV29-1,14,CSVEEGTGVETQYF
TRBD1,TRBV6-5,15,CASSATGGANTEAFF
TRBD1,TRBV18,15,CASSIQGAQNTEAFF
-,TRBV7-2,14,CASSFAITNYEQYF
TRBD2,TRBV7-2,17,CASSLGRSGRTPYEQYF
TRBD2,TRBV9,18,CASSVGGLAGTTMDTQYF
TRBD2,TRBV2,15,CASSEKTSGSYEQYF
-,TRBV2,13,CASRNRETQPQHF
-,TRBV15,14,CATSRDLRRNEQFF
TRBD1,TRBV19,15,CASSLRDRAYNEQFF